Following are 18 T cell receptor beta chains from one sample sequenced in a study of blood T cell repertoires in COVID-19. Only in-frame clones appear in the TCRdb table, and some are missing; sequencing was by immunoSEQ multiplex PCR. Here the sample spans roughly 250,000 clones, approximately 90% being singletons. The sequenced sample was peripheral blood. Every receptor here comes from a young man with acute or convalescent COVID-19.

This rearrangement joins TRBV28 to TRBJ2-5; the D gene is possibly TRBD1 (5 bases). The V gene's germline CDR1 is MDHEN and CDR2 SYDVKM. The CDR3 totals 14 residues. Trimming took 5 bases from V and 5 from J, leaving 15 bases between them. As DNA, the CDR3 is TGTGCCAGCAGTAGCCAGGGAAGTGGCGAGACCCAGTACTTC. Its translation: CASSSQGSGETQYF.

Concerning this clone: The same CDR3 also results from other DNA sequences found in this sample. The chain has TRBV5-1 and TRBJ1-6; TRBD1 agrees at 8 bases. CDR1 is SGHRS and CDR2 is YFSETQ in the germline V gene. This CDR3 is built from 14 residues. V shed 4 bases, J shed 6 bases, and the junction held 3 bases outside the gene matches. CDR3 sequence reads: CASSPGQGNSPLHF. The CDR3 region has the DNA TGCGCCAGCAGCCCCGGACAGGGTAATTCACCCCTCCACTTT. Full variable domain (remainder filled in from reference TRBV5-1 and TRBJ1-6): KAGVTQTPRYLIKTRGQQVTLSCSPISGHRSVSWYQQTPGQGLQFLFEYFSETQRNKGNFPGRFSGRQFSNSRSEMNVSTLELGDSALYLCASSPGQGNSPLHFGNGTRLTVT.

This chain uses TRBV5-1 with TRBJ1-3; unclear D gene. CDR3 length: 17 residues. With 7 bases removed from V and 2 bases from J, the gap between germline ends came to 22 bases. CDR1 and CDR2 (germline): SGHRS, YFSETQ. CDR3 region: CASRSGKGREAGNTIYF. In nucleotides, the CDR3 is TGCGCCAGCCGGTCGGGGAAAGGGCGGGAAGCTGGAAACACCATATATTTT.

The V call is TRBV9, the J call TRBJ1-1; D is possibly TRBD1 (6 bases). This CDR3 contains 14 residues. Trimming took 4 bases from V and 4 from J, leaving 14 bases between them. CDR1 and CDR2 (germline): SGDLS, YYNGEE. Here the CDR3 reads CASSPDSFRTEAFF. CDR3 nucleotides: TGTGCCAGCAGCCCGGACAGCTTTCGCACTGAAGCTTTCTTT. The full variable domain, its missing parts supplied by reference TRBV9 and TRBJ1-1, is DSGVTQTPKHLITATGQRVTLRCSPRSGDLSVYWYQQSLDQGLQFLIQYYNGEERAKGNILERFSAQQFPDLHSELNLSSLELGDSALYFCASSPDSFRTEAFFGQGTRLTVV.

This chain uses TRBV28 with TRBJ1-5; D remains ambiguous. The germline V and J ends were trimmed by 2 bases and 7 bases, with 12 bases remaining between them. This CDR3 has 14 amino acids. Germline V gene lookup returns CDR1 MDHEN and CDR2 SYDVKM. CDR3 sequence: CASSLGQNKQPQHF. In DNA, the CDR3 is TGTGCCAGCAGTTTAGGGCAGAATAAACAGCCCCAGCATTTT.

The rearrangement links TRBV18 to TRBJ1-2; a weak D match, TRBD1 (5 bases). Trimming removed 0 bases from V and 8 bases from J, with 13 bases in between. The CDR3 covers 14 residues. CDR1 KGHSH and CDR2 LQKENI come from the germline V gene. The DNA of the CDR3 is TGTGCCAGCTCACCACCCCAGGGTCTTCTGGGCTACACCTTC. This encodes CASSPPQGLLGYTF.

This clone appeared once. V gene TRBV5-1 combines with J gene TRBJ2-1, with D perhaps matching TRBD2 (6 bases). CDR1 and CDR2 from the germline V gene are SGHRS and YFSETQ. The CDR3 runs to 16 residues. V gave up 4 bases and J gave up 0 bases, with 14 bases separating them. CDR3 region: CASSPSGGSSYNEQFF. The CDR3 DNA reads TGCGCCAGCAGCCCTAGTGGGGGGAGCTCCTACAATGAGCAGTTCTTC.

The chain links TRBV5-1 to TRBJ2-5, with 7 positions matching TRBD1. This CDR3 has 16 residues. CDR1 and CDR2 (germline): SGHRS, YFSETQ. The ends lost 3 bases at V and 3 bases at J; junction bases unmatched: 11. The CDR3 spells CASSSGNRDRKETQYF. The CDR3 DNA reads TGCGCCAGCAGCTCGGGAAACCGGGACAGAAAAGAGACCCAGTACTTC.

The chain recombines TRBV6-5 with TRBJ2-1; D may be TRBD1 (6 bases). This CDR3 is built from 13 residues. Trimming shortened V by 4 bases and J by 12 bases, and 16 bases separated the two germline ends. CDR1 and CDR2 (germline): MNHEY, SVGAGI. CDR3 in DNA: TGTGCCAGCAGTTCTGGACAGTCCTTACGGCAGTTCTTC. The encoded protein is CASSSGQSLRQFF.

The V gene is TRBV27, the J gene TRBJ2-2; D is perhaps TRBD2 (6 bases). Germline V gives CDR1 MNHEY, CDR2 SMNVEV (reference sequence). The CDR3 is 15 residues long. Trimming removed 5 bases from V and 3 bases from J, with 13 bases in between. The CDR3 DNA reads TGTGCCAGCAGTCGGGACTCCCCTTACACCGGGGAGCTGTTTTTT. This translates into CASSRDSPYTGELFF.

This rearrangement joins TRBV5-1 to TRBJ1-6; tentatively, D is TRBD1 (6 bases). The CDR3 sequence is 21 residues long. The ends were cut back, 2 bases at V and 7 bases at J, with 31 bases in the middle. Per the germline V gene, CDR1 is SGHRS and CDR2 is YFSETQ. The CDR3 nucleotides read TGCGCCAGCAGCTTATGGGGCCAGGGGTCCCGCCGGACATTACCCAATTCACCCCTCCACTTT. Amino acid sequence: CASSLWGQGSRRTLPNSPLHF.

V usage is TRBV3-1 (or the pseudogene TRBV3-2) and J usage is TRBJ1-3, with 8 bases aligning to TRBD1. With 4 bases clipped from V and 1 base from J, the junction kept 6 bases outside the gene matches. Germline CDR1 and CDR2: LGHDT and YNNKEL (reference sequence). CDR3 length equals 16 residues. CDR3 residues: CASSRQGRISGNTIYF. In DNA form, the CDR3 reads TGTGCCAGCAGCCGACAGGGGCGGATATCTGGAAACACCATATATTTT.

The chain links TRBV19 to TRBJ1-2; D unresolved. Trimming pared 11 bases from V and 8 bases from J, leaving 15 bases between. This CDR3 comprises 11 residues. Germline loops: CDR1 LNHDA, CDR2 SQIVND (reference sequence). The CDR3: CAQRGGNGYTF. The CDR3 coding sequence is TGTGCCCAACGGGGAGGTAACGGCTACACCTTC.

The chain uses TRBV4-2 and TRBJ1-1; D gene uncertain. This CDR3 comprises 15 residues. CDR1 is LGHNA, CDR2 YNFKEQ, per germline. Trimming stripped 3 bases from V and 6 bases from J, with 17 bases between. Here the CDR3 reads CASSHPGSLSAEAFF. In nucleotides, the CDR3 is TGTGCCAGCAGCCACCCCGGCAGCTTGAGCGCTGAAGCTTTCTTT.

The chain uses TRBV5-1 and TRBJ2-2, with TRBD1 as a possible D gene (6 bases). V gave up 2 bases and J gave up 1 base, with 6 bases separating them. From germline, CDR1 is SGHRS and CDR2 YFSETQ. This CDR3 contains 14 residues. The CDR3 DNA follows: TGCGCCAGCAGCTTCAGGGGGAACACCGGGGAGCTGTTTTTT. It translates to CASSFRGNTGELFF.

The rearrangement joins TRBV11-2 to TRBJ1-3; tentative D call: TRBD1 (6 bases). The CDR3 runs to 16 residues. CDR1 and CDR2 from the germline V gene are SGHAT and FQNNGV. V dropped 0 bases and J dropped 0 bases, with 9 bases sitting between them. The CDR3 sequence: CASSLERTVSGNTIYF. CDR3 DNA: TGTGCCAGCAGCTTAGAGAGGACAGTCTCTGGAAACACCATATATTTT.

The chain combines TRBV28 with TRBJ1-3, with TRBD1 as a possible D gene (5 bases). V was pared by 6 bases and J by 0 bases, with 18 bases between. CDR1 MDHEN and CDR2 SYDVKM come from the germline V gene. This CDR3 comprises 17 residues. The CDR3 region is CASSLQLGGISGNTIYF. DNA of the CDR3: TGTGCCAGCAGCCTTCAATTGGGGGGGATCTCTGGAAACACCATATATTTT.

The chain has TRBV27 and TRBJ2-7; TRBD2 matches at 11 bases. Germline CDR1 MNHEY, CDR2 SMNVEV (reference sequence). There are 18 residues in the CDR3. J lost 0 bases, V lost 6 bases, and 13 bases had no gene match. The CDR3 reads CASSRSGLAEGFSYEQYF. The CDR3 nucleotides are TGTGCCAGCAGCCGGTCGGGACTAGCGGAGGGGTTCTCCTACGAGCAGTACTTC.